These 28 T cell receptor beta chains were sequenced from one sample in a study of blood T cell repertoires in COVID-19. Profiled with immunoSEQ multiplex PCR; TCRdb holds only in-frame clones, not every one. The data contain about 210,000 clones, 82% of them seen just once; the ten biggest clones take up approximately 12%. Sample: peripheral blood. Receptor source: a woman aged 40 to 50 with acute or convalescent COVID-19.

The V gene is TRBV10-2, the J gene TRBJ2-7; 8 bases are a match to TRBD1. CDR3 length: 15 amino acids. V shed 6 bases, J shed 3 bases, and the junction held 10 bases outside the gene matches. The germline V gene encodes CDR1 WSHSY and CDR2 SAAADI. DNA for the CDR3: TGCGCCAGCAGCATCCCCGGGGACAGGTTCTACGAGCAGTACTTC. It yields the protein CASSIPGDRFYEQYF.

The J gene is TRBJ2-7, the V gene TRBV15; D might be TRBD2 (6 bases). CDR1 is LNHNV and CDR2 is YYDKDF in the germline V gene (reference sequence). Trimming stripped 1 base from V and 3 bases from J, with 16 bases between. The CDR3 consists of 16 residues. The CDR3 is CATSRGGDSGVYEQYF. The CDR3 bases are TGTGCCACCAGCAGAGGTGGGGACTCGGGAGTCTACGAGCAGTACTTC.

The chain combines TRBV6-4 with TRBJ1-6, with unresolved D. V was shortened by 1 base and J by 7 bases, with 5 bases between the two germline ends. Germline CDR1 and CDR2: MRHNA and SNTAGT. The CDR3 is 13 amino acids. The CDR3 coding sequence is TGTGCCAGCAGTGACTACGGGAATTCACCCCTCCACTTT. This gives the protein CASSDYGNSPLHF.

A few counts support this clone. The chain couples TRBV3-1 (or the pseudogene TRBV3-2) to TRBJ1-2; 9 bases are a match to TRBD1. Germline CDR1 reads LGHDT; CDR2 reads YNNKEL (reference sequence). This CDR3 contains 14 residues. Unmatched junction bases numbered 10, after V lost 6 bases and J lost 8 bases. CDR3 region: CASSRIQGAGGYTF. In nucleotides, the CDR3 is TGTGCCAGCAGTCGAATACAGGGGGCGGGCGGCTACACCTTC.

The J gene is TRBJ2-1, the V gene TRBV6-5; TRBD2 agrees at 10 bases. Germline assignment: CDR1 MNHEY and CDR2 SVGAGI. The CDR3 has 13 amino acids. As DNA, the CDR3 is TGTTCAGCGGGAGGGACGACTTGGAATGAGCAGTTCTTC. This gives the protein CSAGGTTWNEQFF.

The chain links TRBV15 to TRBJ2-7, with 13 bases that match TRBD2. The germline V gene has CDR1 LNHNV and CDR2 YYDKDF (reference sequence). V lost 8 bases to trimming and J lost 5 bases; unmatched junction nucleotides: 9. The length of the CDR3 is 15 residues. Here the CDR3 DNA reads TGTGCCACCCTCCGGACTAGCGGGAGTCGCGACGAGCAGTACTTC. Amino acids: CATLRTSGSRDEQYF.

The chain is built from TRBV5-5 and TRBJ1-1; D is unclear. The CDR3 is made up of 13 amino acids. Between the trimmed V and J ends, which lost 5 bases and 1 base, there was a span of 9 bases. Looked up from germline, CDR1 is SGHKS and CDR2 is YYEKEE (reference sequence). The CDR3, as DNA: TGTGCCAGCAGGACGAGCGAGAACACTGAAGCTTTCTTT. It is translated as CASRTSENTEAFF.

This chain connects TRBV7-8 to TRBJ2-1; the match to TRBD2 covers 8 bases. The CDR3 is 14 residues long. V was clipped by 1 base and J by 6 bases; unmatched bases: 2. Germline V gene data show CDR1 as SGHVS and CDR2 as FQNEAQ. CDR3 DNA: TGTGCCAGCAGCTTAGGCGGGAGGAGCAATGAGCAGTTCTTC. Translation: CASSLGGRSNEQFF.

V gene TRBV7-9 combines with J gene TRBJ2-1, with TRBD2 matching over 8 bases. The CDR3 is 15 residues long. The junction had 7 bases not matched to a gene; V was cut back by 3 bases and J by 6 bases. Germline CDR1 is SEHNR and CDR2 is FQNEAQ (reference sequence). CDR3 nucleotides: TGTGCCAGCAGCTTTTCCGCGGGAGGAGGCAATGAGCAGTTCTTC. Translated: CASSFSAGGGNEQFF.

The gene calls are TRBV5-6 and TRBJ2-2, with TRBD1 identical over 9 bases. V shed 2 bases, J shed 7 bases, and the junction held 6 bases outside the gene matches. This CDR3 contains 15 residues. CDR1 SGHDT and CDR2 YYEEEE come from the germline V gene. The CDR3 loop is CASSFDRGAGGELFF. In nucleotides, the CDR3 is TGTGCCAGCAGCTTCGACAGGGGGGCCGGCGGGGAGCTGTTTTTT.

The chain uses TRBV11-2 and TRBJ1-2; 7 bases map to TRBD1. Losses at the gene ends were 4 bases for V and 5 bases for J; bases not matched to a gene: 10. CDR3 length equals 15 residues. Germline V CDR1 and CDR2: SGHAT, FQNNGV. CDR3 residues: CASSSRQGSSYGYTF. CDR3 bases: TGTGCCAGCAGCTCTCGACAGGGTTCGTCTTATGGCTACACCTTC.

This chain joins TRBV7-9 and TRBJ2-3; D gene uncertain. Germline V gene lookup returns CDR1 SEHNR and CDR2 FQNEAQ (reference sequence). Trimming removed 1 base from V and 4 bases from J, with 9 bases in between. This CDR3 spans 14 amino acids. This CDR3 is CASSLVALPDTQYF. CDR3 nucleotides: TGTGCCAGCAGCTTAGTGGCCCTCCCAGATACGCAGTATTTT. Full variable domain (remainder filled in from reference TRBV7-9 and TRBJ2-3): DTGVSQNPRHKITKRGQNVTFRCDPISEHNRLYWYRQTLGQGPEFLTYFQNEAQLEKSRLLSDRFSAERPKGSFSTLEIQRTEQGDSAMYLCASSLVALPDTQYFGPGTRLTVL.

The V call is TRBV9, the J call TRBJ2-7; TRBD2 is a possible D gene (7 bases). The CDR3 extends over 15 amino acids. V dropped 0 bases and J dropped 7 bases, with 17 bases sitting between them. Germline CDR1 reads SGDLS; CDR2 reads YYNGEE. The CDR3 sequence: CASSVAGGGLLEQYF. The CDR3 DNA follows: TGTGCCAGCAGCGTAGCGGGGGGCGGTTTGTTGGAGCAGTACTTC.

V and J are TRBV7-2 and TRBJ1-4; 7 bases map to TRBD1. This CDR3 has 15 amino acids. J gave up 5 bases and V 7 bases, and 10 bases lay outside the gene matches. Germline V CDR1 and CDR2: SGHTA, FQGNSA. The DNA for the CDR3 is TGTGCCAGCACACAGCTGGGACAGCCCAATGAAAAACTGTTTTTT. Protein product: CASTQLGQPNEKLFF.

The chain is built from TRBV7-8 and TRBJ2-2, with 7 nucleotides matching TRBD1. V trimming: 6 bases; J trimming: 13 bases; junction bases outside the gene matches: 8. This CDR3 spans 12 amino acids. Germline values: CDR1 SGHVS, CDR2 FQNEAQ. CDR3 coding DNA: TGTGCCAGCAGTCGATACAGGGGTTCGCTGTTTTTT. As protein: CASSRYRGSLFF.

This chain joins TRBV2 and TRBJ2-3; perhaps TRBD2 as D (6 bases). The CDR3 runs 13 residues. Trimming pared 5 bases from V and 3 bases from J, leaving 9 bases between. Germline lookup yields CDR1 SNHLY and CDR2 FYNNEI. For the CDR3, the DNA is TGTGCCAGCAGTCGCGGGGTTACAGATACGCAGTATTTT. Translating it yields CASSRGVTDTQYF.

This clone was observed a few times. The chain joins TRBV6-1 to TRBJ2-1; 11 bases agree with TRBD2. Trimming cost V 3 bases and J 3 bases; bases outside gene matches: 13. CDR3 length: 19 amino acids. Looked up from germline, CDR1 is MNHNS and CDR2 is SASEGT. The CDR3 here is CASSDASSGRAWGYNEQFF. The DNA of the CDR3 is TGTGCCAGCAGTGACGCGAGTAGCGGGAGGGCCTGGGGCTACAATGAGCAGTTCTTC.

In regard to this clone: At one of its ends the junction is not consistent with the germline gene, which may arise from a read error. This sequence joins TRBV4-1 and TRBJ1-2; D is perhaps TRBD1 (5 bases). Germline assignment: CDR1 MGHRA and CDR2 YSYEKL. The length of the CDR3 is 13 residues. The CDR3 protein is CASSPDITGAGAF. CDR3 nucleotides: TGCGCCAGCTCCCCTGACATAACAGGTGCCGGTGCATTC.

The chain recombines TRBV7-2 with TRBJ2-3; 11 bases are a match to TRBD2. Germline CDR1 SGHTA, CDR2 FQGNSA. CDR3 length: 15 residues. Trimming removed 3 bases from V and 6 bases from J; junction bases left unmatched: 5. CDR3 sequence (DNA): TGTGCCAGCAGCTTTGTAGCGGGAGGGCCGGATACGCAGTATTTT. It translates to CASSFVAGGPDTQYF.

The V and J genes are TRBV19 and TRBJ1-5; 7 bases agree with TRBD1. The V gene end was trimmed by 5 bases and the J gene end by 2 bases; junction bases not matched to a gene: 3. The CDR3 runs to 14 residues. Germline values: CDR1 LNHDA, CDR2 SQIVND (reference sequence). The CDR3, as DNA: TGTGCCAGTAGTGTCACAGGGGGCAATCAGCCCCAGCATTTT. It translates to CASSVTGGNQPQHF. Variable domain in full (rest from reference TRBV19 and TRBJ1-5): DGGITQSPKYLFRKEGQNVTLSCEQNLNHDAMYWYRQDPGQGLRLIYYSQIVNDFQKGDIAEGYSVSREKKESFPLTVTSAQKNPTAFYLCASSVTGGNQPQHFGDGTRLSIL.

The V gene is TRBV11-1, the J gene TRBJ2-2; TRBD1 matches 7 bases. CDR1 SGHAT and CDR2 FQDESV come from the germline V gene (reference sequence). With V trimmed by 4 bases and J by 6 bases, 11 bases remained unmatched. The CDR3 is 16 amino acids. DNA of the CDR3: TGTGCCAGCAGCTCCCCAATCTCCGGGACAGCCGGGGAGCTGTTTTTT. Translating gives CASSSPISGTAGELFF.

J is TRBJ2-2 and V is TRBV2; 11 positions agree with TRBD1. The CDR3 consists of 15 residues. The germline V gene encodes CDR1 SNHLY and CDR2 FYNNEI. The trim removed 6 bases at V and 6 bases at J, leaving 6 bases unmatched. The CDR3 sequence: CASSAGTGGAGELFF. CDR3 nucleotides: TGTGCCAGCAGCGCCGGGACAGGGGGAGCCGGGGAGCTGTTTTTT.

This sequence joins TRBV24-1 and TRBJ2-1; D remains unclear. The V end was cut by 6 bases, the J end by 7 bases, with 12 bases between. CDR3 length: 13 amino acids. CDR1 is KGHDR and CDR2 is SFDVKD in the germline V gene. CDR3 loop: CATSTSLSNEQFF. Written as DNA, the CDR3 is TGTGCCACCAGTACGTCACTATCGAATGAGCAGTTCTTC.

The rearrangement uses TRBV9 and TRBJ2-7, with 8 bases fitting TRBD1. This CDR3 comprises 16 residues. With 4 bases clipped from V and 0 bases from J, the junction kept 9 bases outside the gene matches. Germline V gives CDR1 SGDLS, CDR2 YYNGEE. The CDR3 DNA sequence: TGTGCCAGCAGCCCGACAGGGGCAGAGCTCTCCTACGAGCAGTACTTC. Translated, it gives CASSPTGAELSYEQYF.

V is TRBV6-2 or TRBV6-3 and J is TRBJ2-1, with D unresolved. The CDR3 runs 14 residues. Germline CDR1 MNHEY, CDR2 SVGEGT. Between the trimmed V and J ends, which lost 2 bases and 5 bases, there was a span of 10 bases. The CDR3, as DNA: TGTGCCAGCAGTTACAACTTTCCCCACAATGAGCAGTTCTTC. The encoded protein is CASSYNFPHNEQFF.

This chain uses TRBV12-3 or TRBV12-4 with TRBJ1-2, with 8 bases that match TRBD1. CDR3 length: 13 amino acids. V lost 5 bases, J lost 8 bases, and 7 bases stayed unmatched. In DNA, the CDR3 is TGTGCCAGCAGTCACGACAGGGGCGGGGGCTACACCTTC. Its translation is CASSHDRGGGYTF.

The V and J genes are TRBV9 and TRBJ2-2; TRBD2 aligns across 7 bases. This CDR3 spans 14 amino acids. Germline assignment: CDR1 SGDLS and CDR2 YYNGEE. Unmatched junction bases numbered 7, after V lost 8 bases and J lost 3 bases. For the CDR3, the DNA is TGTGCCAGTACCGGGAGGATCGACACCGGGGAGCTGTTTTTT. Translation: CASTGRIDTGELFF.

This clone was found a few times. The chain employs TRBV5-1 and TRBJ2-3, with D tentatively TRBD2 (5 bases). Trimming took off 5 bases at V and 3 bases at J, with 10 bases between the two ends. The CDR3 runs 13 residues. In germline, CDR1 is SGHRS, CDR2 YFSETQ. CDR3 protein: CASSASNTDTQYF. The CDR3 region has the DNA TGCGCCAGCAGTGCTAGCAATACAGATACGCAGTATTTT. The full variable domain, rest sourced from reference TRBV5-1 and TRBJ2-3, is KAGVTQTPRYLIKTRGQQVTLSCSPISGHRSVSWYQQTPGQGLQFLFEYFSETQRNKGNFPGRFSGRQFSNSRSEMNVSTLELGDSALYLCASSASNTDTQYFGPGTRLTVL.